The 21 T cell receptor beta chains in this list originate from one sample, sequenced in a study of OX40 agonist ivuxolimab in advanced cancers. The library came from the immunoSEQ multiplex PCR assay. The source is immuneACCESS, and TCRdb retained only in-frame sequences with V and J called. Part of the clones is not carried over; for the studies checked, unresolved V genes explain less than half of this, and the remainder is unexplained. The sample table shows 40,000 or so clones, and less than 90% are seen once. The ten largest clones capture 4.5% to 5.5% of the sample. The specimen was CD4+ or CD8+ T cells sorted from blood, collected in a trial of the OX40 agonist ivuxolimab. These receptors came from an adult with an advanced solid tumor such as melanoma, head and neck, liver or kidney cancer.

The chain has TRBV7-9 and TRBJ1-3; D is perhaps TRBD1 (6 bases). Germline CDR1 reads SEHNR; CDR2 reads FQNEAQ (reference sequence). This CDR3 has 14 residues. Trimming cost V 6 bases and J 8 bases, with 17 bases left between them. The CDR3 loop is CASRPMLKGDTIYF. The DNA for the CDR3 is TGTGCCAGCAGACCTATGCTGAAGGGGGACACCATATATTTT.

The chain is built from TRBV30 and TRBJ1-5; a possible D gene is TRBD1 (5 bases). The CDR3 has 16 amino acids. V shed 4 bases and J shed 1 base, with 17 bases lying between them. The germline V gene encodes CDR1 GTSNPN and CDR2 SVGIG (reference sequence). The CDR3 DNA sequence: TGTGCCTGGACGCGGGGGGGTTTGATGAGCAATCAGCCCCAGCATTTT. Residues: CAWTRGGLMSNQPQHF. Full variable domain (outside the CDR3, taken from reference TRBV30 and TRBJ1-5): SQTIHQWPATLVQPVGSPLSLECTVEGTSNPNLYWYRQAAGRGLQLLFYSVGIGQISSEVPQNLSASRPQDRQFILSSKKLLLSDSGFYLCAWTRGGLMSNQPQHFGDGTRLSIL.

V usage is TRBV7-8 and J usage is TRBJ1-5; the D is unclear. Germline values: CDR1 SGHVS, CDR2 FQNEAQ. Trimming shortened V by 1 base and J by 3 bases, and 13 bases separated the two germline ends. There are 16 residues in the CDR3. The CDR3 coding sequence is TGTGCCAGCAGCTTAGGCTCGGGGATTTACAATCAGCCCCAGCATTTT. It encodes CASSLGSGIYNQPQHF. The complete variable domain, with remaining parts taken from reference TRBV7-8 and TRBJ1-5, reads GAGVSQSPRYKVAKRGQDVALRCDPISGHVSLFWYQQALGQGPEFLTYFQNEAQLDKSGLPSDRFFAERPEGSVSTLKIQRTQQEDSAVYLCASSLGSGIYNQPQHFGDGTRLSIL.

This sequence joins TRBV30 and TRBJ1-2; 10 bases match TRBD1. There are 14 residues in the CDR3. Germline values: CDR1 GTSNPN, CDR2 SVGIG (reference sequence). J was trimmed by 7 bases and V by 3 bases; bases with no gene match: 8. The CDR3 bases are TGTGCCTGGAGAGAGACAGGGGGCGCCCGTGGCTACACCTTC. Translating gives CAWRETGGARGYTF.

The V call is TRBV28, the J call TRBJ1-6, with 10 bases fitting TRBD1. This CDR3 contains 16 residues. Germline CDR1 is MDHEN and CDR2 is SYDVKM. The V and J ends lost 2 bases and 8 bases, in that order; junction bases with no gene match: 6. The CDR3 reads CASSLPGTGEDSPLHF. The CDR3 bases are TGTGCCAGCAGTTTACCCGGGACAGGGGAAGATTCACCCCTCCACTTT.

The J gene is TRBJ1-1, the V gene TRBV5-1, with TRBD1 matching 9 bases. Per germline, CDR1 SGHRS and CDR2 YFSETQ. After removal of 5 bases from V and 4 bases from J, the junction contained 6 bases not matched to a gene. CDR3 length: 14 amino acids. The CDR3 reads CASRLQGAGTEAFF. CDR3 coding DNA: TGCGCCAGCAGGCTACAGGGGGCGGGCACTGAAGCTTTCTTT.

Only one count was recorded for this clone. The rearrangement uses TRBV7-9 and TRBJ2-1, with D perhaps matching TRBD2 (6 bases). Trimming pared 4 bases from V and 10 bases from J, leaving 17 bases between. The CDR3 is 14 amino acids. Germline V lookup: CDR1 SEHNR, CDR2 FQNEAQ (reference sequence). This CDR3 reads CASSSLPYGGEQFF. The CDR3 DNA sequence: TGTGCCAGCAGCTCCTTACCCTACGGGGGAGAGCAGTTCTTC.

CDR3: CASSLGASGANVLTF. The CDR3 DNA reads as TGTGCCAGCAGCTTGGGGGCTTCTGGGGCCAACGTCCTGACTTTC. V is TRBV5-4 and J is TRBJ2-6; D is undetermined. Trimming removed 0 bases from V and 1 base from J, with 5 bases in between. CDR3 length equals 15 residues. CDR1 and CDR2 from the germline V gene are SGHNT and YYREEE (reference sequence).

The chain uses TRBV29-1 and TRBJ1-1, with D tentatively TRBD1 (6 bases). CDR1 and CDR2 (germline): SQVTM, ANQGSEA. The CDR3 consists of 13 residues. The ends were cut back, 3 bases at V and 11 bases at J, with 19 bases in the middle. The CDR3 loop reads CSVEIPQGLVAFF. Here the CDR3 DNA reads TGCAGCGTTGAGATCCCCCAGGGGCTAGTGGCTTTCTTT.

J is TRBJ2-1 and V is TRBV25-1; TRBD2 matches at 10 bases. V dropped 0 bases and J dropped 7; count of bases not matched to a gene: 3. Per the germline V gene, CDR1 is MGHDK and CDR2 is SYGVNS. The CDR3 covers 15 residues. The CDR3 DNA is TGTGCCAGCAGTGAATACTCTAGCGGGAGTAATGAGCAGTTCTTC. This encodes CASSEYSSGSNEQFF.

The J gene is TRBJ2-1, the V gene TRBV4-2, with D perhaps given as TRBD1 or TRBD2 (5 bases each). This CDR3 spans 17 amino acids. Trimming left V 2 bases short and J 5 bases short, with 19 bases between. Per the germline V gene, CDR1 is LGHNA and CDR2 is YNFKEQ. CDR3 sequence (DNA): TGTGCCAGCAGCCAATTTTGGGGGACGGCGAGGAACAATGAGCAGTTCTTC. It encodes CASSQFWGTARNNEQFF.

The chain links TRBV6-6 to TRBJ2-3, with 7 bases identical to TRBD2. The junction had 6 bases not matched to a gene; V was cut back by 4 bases and J by 2 bases. Germline V CDR1 and CDR2: MNHNY, SVGAGI (reference sequence). CDR3 length: 15 amino acids. CDR3 protein: CASSSAGGYTDTQYF. The DNA of the CDR3 is TGTGCCAGCAGTTCCGCCGGGGGGTACACAGATACGCAGTATTTT.

On this clone: The same CDR3 can be traced to other DNA sequences in this sample. The chain recombines TRBV27 with TRBJ2-1; D gene ambiguous. CDR1 and CDR2 (germline): MNHEY, SMNVEV (reference sequence). CDR3 length equals 12 residues. The germline V and J ends were trimmed by 5 bases and 6 bases, with 8 bases remaining between them. In DNA, the CDR3 is TGTGCCAGCAGTAGAACGGGCAATGAGCAGTTCTTC. This translates into CASSRTGNEQFF.

The chain uses TRBV15 and TRBJ2-3, with D uncertain. V was clipped by 3 bases and J by 6 bases, with 7 bases between them. Germline CDR1 is LNHNV and CDR2 is YYDKDF (reference sequence). The CDR3 contains 12 residues. The CDR3 DNA reads as TGTGCCACCAGCAGGCCTACTGATACGCAGTATTTT. Its translation is CATSRPTDTQYF.

For this clone: Other nucleotide sequences from this sample produce the same CDR3. CDR3 bases: TGTGCCAGCAGCCCTGGGGCGGCGAACACTGAAGCTTTCTTT. It specifies CASSPGAANTEAFF. The V and J genes are TRBV7-2 and TRBJ1-1, with D perhaps TRBD1 (5 bases). The CDR3 is 14 residues long. Germline values: CDR1 SGHTA, CDR2 FQGNSA. Trimming took 5 bases from V and 1 from J, leaving 11 bases between them.

This clone appeared a few times. The chain recombines TRBV14 with TRBJ2-3; a possible D gene is TRBD2 (5 bases). CDR1 SGHDN and CDR2 FVKESK come from the germline V gene. Trimming pared 4 bases from V and 1 base from J, leaving 9 bases between. CDR3 length: 14 amino acids. The CDR3 sequence is CASSRLRGTDTQYF. The CDR3 coding sequence is TGTGCCAGCAGCCGCTTGAGGGGCACAGATACGCAGTATTTT.

The chain combines TRBV6-5 with TRBJ2-7; D may be TRBD1 or TRBD2 (5 bases each). Between the trimmed V and J ends, which lost 6 bases and 3 bases, there was a span of 12 bases. CDR1 MNHEY and CDR2 SVGAGI come from the germline V gene. This CDR3 region has 13 residues. CDR3 region: CASRPGAGYEQYF. The CDR3 bases are TGTGCCAGCAGACCCGGGGCCGGCTACGAGCAGTACTTC.

This clone came up once. This rearrangement joins TRBV5-1 to TRBJ1-3; TRBD1 agrees at 7 bases. The CDR3 has 14 residues. CDR1 and CDR2 (germline): SGHRS, YFSETQ. The junction had 4 bases not matched to a gene; V was cut back by 4 bases and J by 3 bases. For the CDR3, the DNA is TGCGCCAGCAGCCCACAGGGGAGTGGAAACACCATATATTTT. Its translation is CASSPQGSGNTIYF.

The chain joins TRBV7-6 to TRBJ1-3, with D unresolved. This CDR3 has 14 amino acids. In germline, CDR1 is SGHVS, CDR2 FNYEAQ. The germline V and J ends were trimmed by 2 bases and 6 bases, with 11 bases remaining between them. The CDR3 loop reads CASSLSPTVNTIYF. In DNA form, the CDR3 reads TGTGCCAGCAGCTTATCCCCCACGGTAAACACCATATATTTT.

The J gene is TRBJ2-7, the V gene TRBV28; 9 nucleotides align to TRBD2. Germline CDR1 is MDHEN and CDR2 is SYDVKM. The CDR3 runs to 17 residues. The V gene end was trimmed by 11 bases and the J gene end by 6 bases; junction bases not matched to a gene: 23. The CDR3 is CAWGQGGLAGAISEQYF. CDR3 sequence (DNA): TGTGCCTGGGGGCAGGGAGGTTTAGCGGGAGCTATATCCGAGCAGTACTTC. Combining the CDR3 with reference TRBV28 and TRBJ2-7 gives the whole variable domain DVKVTQSSRYLVKRTGEKVFLECVQDMDHENMFWYRQDPGLGLRLIYFSYDVKMKEKGDIPEGYSVSREKKERFSLILESASTNQTSMYLCAWGQGGLAGAISEQYFGPGTRLTVT.

The chain uses TRBV18 and TRBJ1-4; D unclear. Trimming cost V 3 bases and J 7 bases, with 12 bases left between them. The CDR3 is 14 amino acids. Germline assignment: CDR1 KGHSH and CDR2 LQKENI. The CDR3 nucleotides are TGTGCCAGCTCACCGGCCAACCCTGGTGAAAAACTGTTTTTT. It specifies CASSPANPGEKLFF. Combining the CDR3 with reference TRBV18 and TRBJ1-4 gives the whole variable domain NAGVMQNPRHLVRRRGQEARLRCSPMKGHSHVYWYRQLPEEGLKFMVYLQKENIIDESGMPKERFSAEFPKEGPSILRIQQVVRGDSAAYFCASSPANPGEKLFFGSGTQLSVL.